The T cell receptor beta chain under discussion was sequenced for a study of T cells in Graves' hyperthyroidism and ophthalmopathy. Patients were excluded for uncontrolled infection, other autoimmune disease, pregnancy or lactation. TCR beta CDR3 regions were amplified from RNA transcripts. The HTBI primer set drove a first-round RT-PCR of the TCR CDR3. Each CDR3 protein gets one entry after TCRdb re-called the multiplex PCR reads with MiXCR. This sample has around 300,000 distinct CDR3 sequences, with roughly 13% found just once. The V gene's germline CDR1 is SGHVS and CDR2 FNYEAQ. This CDR3 contains 15 residues. J gave up 5 bases and V 5 bases, and 10 bases lay outside the gene matches. Study observations and caveats: In the blood, most expanded thyroid clonotypes above 0.001 appeared as well. Model-based prediction identified ophthalmopathy a median around 6.5 months prior to its onset.

This clonotype was counted a few times. The antigen is unknown. The clonotype originates from a woman in her forties with Graves' ophthalmopathy. The sample taken for sequencing was blood. This chain links TRBV7-6 with TRBJ2-5; 8 bases are a match to TRBD2. The CDR3 nucleotides are TGTGCCAGCAGCCGGGAGGGGGGACCGTACGAGACCCAGTACTTC. Residues: CASSREGGPYETQYF. Looking up the rest from reference TRBV7-6 and TRBJ2-5 gives the full variable domain: GAGVSQSPRYKVTKRGQDVALRCDPISGHVSLYWYRQALGQGPEFLTYFNYEAQQDKSGLPNDRFSAERPEGSISTLTIQRTEQRDSAMYRCASSREGGPYETQYFGPGTRLLVL.